The sequence of this TCR beta chain was determined in a study of blood T cell repertoires in COVID-19. Germline V gives CDR1 SGHTA, CDR2 FQGTGA. The CDR3 is 14 residues long. V dropped 5 bases and J dropped 2 bases, with 10 bases sitting between them. Authors' analysis steps: Quantification of nucleated cells was approximated via reference gene primer amplification. Libraries were prepared by immunoSEQ multiplex PCR; TCRdb keeps only in-frame clonotypes and omits some of them. D and trimming come from the DNA, and the V and J calls and clone size come from that table. The sample shows roughly 260,000 clones, about 87% of them seen only once.

V is TRBV7-3 and J is TRBJ2-1, with unresolved D. The TCR sequence derives from a man aged 55-75 years who had recovered from COVID-19. The specimen sequenced was peripheral blood. CDR3 DNA sequence: TGTGCCAGCAGCCCCGACTTTACCTACAATGAGCAGTTCTTC. Translation: CASSPDFTYNEQFF.